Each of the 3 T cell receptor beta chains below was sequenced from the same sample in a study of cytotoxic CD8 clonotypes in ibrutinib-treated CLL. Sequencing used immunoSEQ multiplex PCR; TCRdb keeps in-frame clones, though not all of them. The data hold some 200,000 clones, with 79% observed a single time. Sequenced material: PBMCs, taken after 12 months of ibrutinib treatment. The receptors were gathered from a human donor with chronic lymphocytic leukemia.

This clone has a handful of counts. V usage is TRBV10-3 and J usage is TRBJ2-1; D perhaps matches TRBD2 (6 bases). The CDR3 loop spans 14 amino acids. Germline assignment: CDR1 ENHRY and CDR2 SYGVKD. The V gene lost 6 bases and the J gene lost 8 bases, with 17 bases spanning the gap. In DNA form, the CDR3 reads TGTGCCATCAGCGACGGGAGAGGTAAGGATGAGCAGTTCTTC. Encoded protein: CAISDGRGKDEQFF.

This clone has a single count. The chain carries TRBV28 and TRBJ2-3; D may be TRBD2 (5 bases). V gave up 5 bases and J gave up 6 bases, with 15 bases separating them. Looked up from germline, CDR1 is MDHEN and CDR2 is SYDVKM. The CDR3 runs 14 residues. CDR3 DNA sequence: TGTGCCAGCAGTCCCCGGGATCTCCCGGATACGCAGTATTTT. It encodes CASSPRDLPDTQYF.

Written as DNA, the CDR3 is TGTGCCAGCAGCCGGGACCTCCAGGTCGGAAACACCATATATTTT. Amino acid sequence: CASSRDLQVGNTIYF. The gene calls are TRBV11-2 and TRBJ1-3; maybe TRBD1 (5 bases). Germline V gives CDR1 SGHAT, CDR2 FQNNGV. V was trimmed by 5 bases and J by 4 bases, leaving 15 bases between them. The CDR3 is made up of 15 amino acids.